This T cell receptor beta chain was documented in a study of blood T cell repertoires in COVID-19. In germline, CDR1 is MGHRA, CDR2 YSYEKL. V lost 4 bases to trimming and J lost 8 bases, with 14 bases between them. The CDR3 runs 13 residues. This table comes from immunoSEQ multiplex PCR, and its TCRdb copy is limited to in-frame clones, with some not included. The sample lists around 150,000 clones, approximately 87% occurring once. The clonotype originates from a woman between 65 and 79 years old with COVID-19, enrolled during active disease. What was sequenced was peripheral blood. This rearrangement joins TRBV4-1 to TRBJ1-1, with D possibly being TRBD1 (5 bases). CDR3 in DNA: TGCGCCAGCAGCCCTATTACAGGTTCAGAAGCTTTCTTT. Translated: CASSPITGSEAFF.